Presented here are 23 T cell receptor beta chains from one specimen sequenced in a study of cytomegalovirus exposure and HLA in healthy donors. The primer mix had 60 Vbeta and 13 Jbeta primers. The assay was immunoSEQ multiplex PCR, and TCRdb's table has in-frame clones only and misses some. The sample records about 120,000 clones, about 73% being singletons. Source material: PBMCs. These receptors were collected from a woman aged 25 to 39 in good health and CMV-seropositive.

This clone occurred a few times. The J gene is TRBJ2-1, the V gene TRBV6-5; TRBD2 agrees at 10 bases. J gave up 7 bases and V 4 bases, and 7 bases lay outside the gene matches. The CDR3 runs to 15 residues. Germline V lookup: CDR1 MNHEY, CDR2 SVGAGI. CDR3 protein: CASSLAGGGWNEQFF. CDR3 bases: TGTGCCAGCAGTTTAGCGGGGGGAGGCTGGAATGAGCAGTTCTTC.

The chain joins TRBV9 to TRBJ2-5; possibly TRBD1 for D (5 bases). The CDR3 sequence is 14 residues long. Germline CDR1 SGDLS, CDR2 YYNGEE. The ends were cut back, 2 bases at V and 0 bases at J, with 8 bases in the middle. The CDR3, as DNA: TGTGCCAGCAGCGTTTCAGGGTACCAAGAGACCCAGTACTTC. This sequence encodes CASSVSGYQETQYF.

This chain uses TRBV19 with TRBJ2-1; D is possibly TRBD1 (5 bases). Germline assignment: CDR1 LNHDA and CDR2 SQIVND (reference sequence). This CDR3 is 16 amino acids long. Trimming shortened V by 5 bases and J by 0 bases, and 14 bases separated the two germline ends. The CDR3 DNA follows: TGTGCCAGTAGTGGAAGGGGCAAGGGCTCCTACAATGAGCAGTTCTTC. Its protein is CASSGRGKGSYNEQFF.

The CDR3 bases are TGCGCCAGCAGCTTACCTGATACAGGGAGGGCTGAAGCTTTCTTT. Translation: CASSLPDTGRAEAFF. This chain connects TRBV5-1 to TRBJ1-1; D may be TRBD1 (6 bases). The V end was cut by 2 bases, the J end by 6 bases, with 17 bases between. This CDR3 region has 15 residues. The germline gives CDR1 SGHRS, CDR2 YFSETQ.

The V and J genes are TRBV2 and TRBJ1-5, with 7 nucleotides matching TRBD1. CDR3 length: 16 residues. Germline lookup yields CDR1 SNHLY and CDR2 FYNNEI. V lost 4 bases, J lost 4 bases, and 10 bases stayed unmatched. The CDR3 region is CASSVGGQRPNQPQHF. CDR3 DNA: TGTGCCAGCAGTGTTGGGGGACAGCGACCGAATCAGCCCCAGCATTTT.

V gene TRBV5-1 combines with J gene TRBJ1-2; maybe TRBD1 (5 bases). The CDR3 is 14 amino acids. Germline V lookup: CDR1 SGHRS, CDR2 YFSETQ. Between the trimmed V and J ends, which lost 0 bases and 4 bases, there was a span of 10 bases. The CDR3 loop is CASSLVAGSYGYTF. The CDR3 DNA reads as TGCGCCAGCAGCTTGGTTGCAGGGTCCTATGGCTACACCTTC.

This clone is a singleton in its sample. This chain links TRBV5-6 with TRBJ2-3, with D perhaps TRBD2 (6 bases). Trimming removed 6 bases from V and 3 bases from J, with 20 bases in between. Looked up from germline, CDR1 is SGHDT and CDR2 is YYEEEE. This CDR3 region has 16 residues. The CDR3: CASTRAAVGGTDTQYF. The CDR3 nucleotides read TGTGCCAGCACGAGGGCAGCGGTTGGGGGGACAGATACGCAGTATTTT. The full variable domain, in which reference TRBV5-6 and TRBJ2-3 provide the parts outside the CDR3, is DAGVTQSPTHLIKTRGQQVTLRCSPKSGHDTVSWYQQALGQGPQFIFQYYEEEERQRGNFPDRFSGHQFPNYSSELNVNALLLGDSALYLCASTRAAVGGTDTQYFGPGTRLTVL.

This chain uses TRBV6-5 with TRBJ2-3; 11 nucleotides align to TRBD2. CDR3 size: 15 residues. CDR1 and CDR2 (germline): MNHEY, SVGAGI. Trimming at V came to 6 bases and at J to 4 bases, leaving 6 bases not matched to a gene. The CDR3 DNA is TGTGCCAGCAGAAAACTAGCGGGGGCCGCAGATACGCAGTATTTT. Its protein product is CASRKLAGAADTQYF.

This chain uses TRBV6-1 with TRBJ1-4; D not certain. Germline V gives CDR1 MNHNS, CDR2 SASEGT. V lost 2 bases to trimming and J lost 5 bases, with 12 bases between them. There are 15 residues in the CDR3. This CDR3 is CASSELGSKNEKLFF. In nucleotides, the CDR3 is TGTGCCAGCAGTGAACTGGGTAGCAAGAATGAAAAACTGTTTTTT.

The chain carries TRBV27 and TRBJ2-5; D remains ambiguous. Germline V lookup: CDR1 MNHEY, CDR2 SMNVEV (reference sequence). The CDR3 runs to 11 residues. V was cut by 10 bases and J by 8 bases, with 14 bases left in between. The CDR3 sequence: CATLPPGTQYF. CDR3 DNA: TGTGCCACACTCCCTCCAGGAACCCAGTACTTC.

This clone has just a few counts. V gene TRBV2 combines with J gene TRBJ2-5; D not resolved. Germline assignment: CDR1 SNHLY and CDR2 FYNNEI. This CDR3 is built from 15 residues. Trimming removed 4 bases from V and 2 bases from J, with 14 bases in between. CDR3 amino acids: CASSGHPWAQETQYF. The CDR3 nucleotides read TGTGCCAGCAGTGGACACCCGTGGGCACAAGAGACCCAGTACTTC. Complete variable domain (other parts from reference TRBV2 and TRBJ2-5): EPEVTQTPSHQVTQMGQEVILRCVPISNHLYFYWYRQILGQKVEFLVSFYNNEISEKSEIFDDQFSVERPDGSNFTLKIRSTKLEDSAMYFCASSGHPWAQETQYFGPGTRLLVL.

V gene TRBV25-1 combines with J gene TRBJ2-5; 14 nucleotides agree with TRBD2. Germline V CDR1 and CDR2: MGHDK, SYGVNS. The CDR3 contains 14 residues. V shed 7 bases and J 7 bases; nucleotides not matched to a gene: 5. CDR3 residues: CASTTSGGAGTQYF. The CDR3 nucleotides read TGTGCCAGCACGACTAGCGGGGGGGCAGGGACCCAGTACTTC. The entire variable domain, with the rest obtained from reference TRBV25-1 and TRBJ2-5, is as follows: EADIYQTPRYLVIGTGKKITLECSQTMGHDKMYWYQQDPGMELHLIHYSYGVNSTEKGDLSSESTVSRIRTEHFPLTLESARPSHTSQYLCASTTSGGAGTQYFGPGTRLLVL.

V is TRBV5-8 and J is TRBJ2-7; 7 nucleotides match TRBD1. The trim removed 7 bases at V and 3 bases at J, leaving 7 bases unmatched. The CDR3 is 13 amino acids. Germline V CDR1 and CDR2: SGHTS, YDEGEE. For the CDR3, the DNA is TGTGCCAGCCGCAAGGGGGCTGTCTACGAGCAGTACTTC. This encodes CASRKGAVYEQYF. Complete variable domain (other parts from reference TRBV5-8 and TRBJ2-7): EAGVTQSPTHLIKTRGQQATLRCSPISGHTSVYWYQQALGLGLQFLLWYDEGEERNRGNFPPRFSGRQFPNYSSELNVNALELEDSALYLCASRKGAVYEQYFGPGTRLTVT.

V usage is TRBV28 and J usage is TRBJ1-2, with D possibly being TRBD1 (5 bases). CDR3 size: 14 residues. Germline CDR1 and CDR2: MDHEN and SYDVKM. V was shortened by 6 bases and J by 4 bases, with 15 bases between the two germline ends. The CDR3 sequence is CASREAGDFYGYTF. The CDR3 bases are TGTGCCAGCAGAGAGGCCGGGGACTTCTATGGCTACACCTTC.

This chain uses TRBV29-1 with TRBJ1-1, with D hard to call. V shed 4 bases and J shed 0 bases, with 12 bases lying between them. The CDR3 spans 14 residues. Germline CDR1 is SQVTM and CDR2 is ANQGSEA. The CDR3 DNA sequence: TGCAGCGTTGGAACAGTTTCCATGAACACTGAAGCTTTCTTT. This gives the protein CSVGTVSMNTEAFF.

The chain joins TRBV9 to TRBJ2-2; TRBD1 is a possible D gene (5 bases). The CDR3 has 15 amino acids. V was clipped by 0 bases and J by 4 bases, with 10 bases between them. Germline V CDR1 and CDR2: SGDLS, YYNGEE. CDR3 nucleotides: TGTGCCAGCAGCGTAGACGCAGGGCCCACCGGGGAGCTGTTTTTT. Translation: CASSVDAGPTGELFF.

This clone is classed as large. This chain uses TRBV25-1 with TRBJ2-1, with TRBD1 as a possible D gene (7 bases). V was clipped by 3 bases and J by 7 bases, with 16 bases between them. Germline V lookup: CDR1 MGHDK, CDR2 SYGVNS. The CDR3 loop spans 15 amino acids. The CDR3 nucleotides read TGTGCCAGCAGTGAGACAGGGTTTGGGGGGAATGAGCAGTTCTTC. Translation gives CASSETGFGGNEQFF. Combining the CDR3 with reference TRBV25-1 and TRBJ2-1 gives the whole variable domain EADIYQTPRYLVIGTGKKITLECSQTMGHDKMYWYQQDPGMELHLIHYSYGVNSTEKGDLSSESTVSRIRTEHFPLTLESARPSHTSQYLCASSETGFGGNEQFFGPGTRLTVL.

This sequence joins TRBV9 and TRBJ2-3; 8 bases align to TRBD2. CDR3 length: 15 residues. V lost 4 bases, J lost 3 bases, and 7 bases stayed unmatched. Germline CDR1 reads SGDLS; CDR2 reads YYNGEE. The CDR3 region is CASSPRTSRTDTQYF. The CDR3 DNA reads TGTGCCAGCAGCCCCAGGACTAGCCGAACAGATACGCAGTATTTT.

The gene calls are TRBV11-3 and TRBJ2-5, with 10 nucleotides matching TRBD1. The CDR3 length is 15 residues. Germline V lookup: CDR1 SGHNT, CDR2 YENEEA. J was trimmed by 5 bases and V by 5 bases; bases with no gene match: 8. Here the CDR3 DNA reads TGTGCCAGCAGCGCCCGGGGACAGGGGTACGAGACCCAGTACTTC. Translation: CASSARGQGYETQYF.

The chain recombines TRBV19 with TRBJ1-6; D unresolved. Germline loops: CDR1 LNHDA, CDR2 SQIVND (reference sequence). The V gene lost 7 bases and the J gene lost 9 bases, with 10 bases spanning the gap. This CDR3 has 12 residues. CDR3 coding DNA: TGTGCCAGTACTGCGGGATTTTCACCCCTCCACTTT. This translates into CASTAGFSPLHF.

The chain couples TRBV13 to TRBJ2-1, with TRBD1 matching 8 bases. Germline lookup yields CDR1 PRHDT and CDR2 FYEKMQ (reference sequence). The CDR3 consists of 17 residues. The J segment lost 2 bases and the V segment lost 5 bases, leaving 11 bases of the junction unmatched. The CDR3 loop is CASSAFRGLNAYNEQFF. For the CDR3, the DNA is TGTGCCAGCAGCGCCTTCAGGGGGCTGAATGCCTACAATGAGCAGTTCTTC.

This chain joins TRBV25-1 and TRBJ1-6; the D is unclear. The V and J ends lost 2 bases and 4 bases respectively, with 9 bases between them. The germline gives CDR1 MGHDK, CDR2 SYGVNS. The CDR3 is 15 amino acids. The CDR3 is CASSEEGPYNSPLHF. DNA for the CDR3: TGTGCCAGCAGTGAAGAGGGCCCTTATAATTCACCCCTCCACTTT. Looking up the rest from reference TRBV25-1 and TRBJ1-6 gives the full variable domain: EADIYQTPRYLVIGTGKKITLECSQTMGHDKMYWYQQDPGMELHLIHYSYGVNSTEKGDLSSESTVSRIRTEHFPLTLESARPSHTSQYLCASSEEGPYNSPLHFGNGTRLTVT.

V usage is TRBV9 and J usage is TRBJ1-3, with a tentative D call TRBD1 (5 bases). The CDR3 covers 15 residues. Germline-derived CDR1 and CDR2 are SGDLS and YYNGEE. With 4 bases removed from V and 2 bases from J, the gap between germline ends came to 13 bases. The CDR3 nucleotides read TGTGCCAGCAGCCCACGACAGTCGACTGGAAACACCATATATTTT. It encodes CASSPRQSTGNTIYF.